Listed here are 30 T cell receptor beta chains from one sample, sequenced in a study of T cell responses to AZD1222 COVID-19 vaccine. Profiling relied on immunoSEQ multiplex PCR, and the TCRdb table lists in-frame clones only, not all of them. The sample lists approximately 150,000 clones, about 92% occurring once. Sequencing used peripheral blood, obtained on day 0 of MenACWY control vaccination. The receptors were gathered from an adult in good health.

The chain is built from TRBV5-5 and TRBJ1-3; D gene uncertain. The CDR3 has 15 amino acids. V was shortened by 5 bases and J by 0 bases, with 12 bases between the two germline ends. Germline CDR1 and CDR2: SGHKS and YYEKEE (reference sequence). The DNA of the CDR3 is TGTGCCAGCAGGAGGGAGATAATCTCTGGAAACACCATATATTTT. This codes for CASRREIISGNTIYF. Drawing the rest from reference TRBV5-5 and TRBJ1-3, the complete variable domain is DAGVTQSPTHLIKTRGQQVTLRCSPISGHKSVSWYQQVLGQGPQFIFQYYEKEERGRGNFPDRFSARQFPNYSSELNVNALLLGDSALYLCASRREIISGNTIYFGEGSWLTVV.

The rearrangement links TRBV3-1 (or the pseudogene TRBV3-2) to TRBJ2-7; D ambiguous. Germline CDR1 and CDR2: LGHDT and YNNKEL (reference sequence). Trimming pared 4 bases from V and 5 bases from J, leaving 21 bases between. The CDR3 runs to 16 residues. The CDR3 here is CASSPPMIGISDEQYF. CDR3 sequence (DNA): TGTGCCAGCAGCCCCCCTATGATCGGAATATCCGACGAGCAGTACTTC.

For the CDR3, the DNA is TGTGCCAGCAGTGACTCGTGGACAGTTAATTCACCCCTCCACTTT. Translated, it gives CASSDSWTVNSPLHF. The V and J genes are TRBV6-4 and TRBJ1-6; TRBD1 might be the D (6 bases). Germline CDR1 is MRHNA and CDR2 is SNTAGT. The length of the CDR3 is 15 residues. The V end was cut by 0 bases, the J end by 6 bases, with 9 bases between.

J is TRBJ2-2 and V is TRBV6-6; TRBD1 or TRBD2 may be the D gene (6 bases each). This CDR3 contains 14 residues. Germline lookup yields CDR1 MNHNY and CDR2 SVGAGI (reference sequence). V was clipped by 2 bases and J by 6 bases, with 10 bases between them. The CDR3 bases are TGTGCCAGCAGTTACGCCCGGGGGCCCGGGGAGCTGTTTTTT. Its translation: CASSYARGPGELFF.

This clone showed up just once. CDR3 sequence reads: CASSYSRSGSTEAFF. CDR3 coding DNA: TGTGCCAGCAGTTACTCGAGGTCAGGGAGCACTGAAGCTTTCTTT. This chain joins TRBV6-5 and TRBJ1-1; the D gene is possibly TRBD1 (5 bases). Per the germline V gene, CDR1 is MNHEY and CDR2 is SVGAGI. The CDR3 length is 15 residues. V shed 0 bases and J shed 4 bases, with 12 bases lying between them.

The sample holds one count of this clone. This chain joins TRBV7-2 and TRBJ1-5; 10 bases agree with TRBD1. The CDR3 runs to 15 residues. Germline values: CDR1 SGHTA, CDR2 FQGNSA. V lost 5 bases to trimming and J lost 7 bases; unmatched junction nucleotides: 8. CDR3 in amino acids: CASSETGTGVQPQHF. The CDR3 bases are TGTGCCAGCAGCGAGACCGGGACAGGGGTCCAGCCCCAGCATTTT.

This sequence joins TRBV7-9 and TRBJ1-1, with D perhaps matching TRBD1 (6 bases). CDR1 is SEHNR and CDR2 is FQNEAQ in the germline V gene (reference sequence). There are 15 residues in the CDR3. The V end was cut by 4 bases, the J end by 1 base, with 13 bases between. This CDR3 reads CASSSGDTRNTEAFF. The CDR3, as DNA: TGTGCCAGCAGCTCCGGGGACACTCGGAACACTGAAGCTTTCTTT. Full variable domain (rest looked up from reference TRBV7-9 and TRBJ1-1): DTGVSQNPRHKITKRGQNVTFRCDPISEHNRLYWYRQTLGQGPEFLTYFQNEAQLEKSRLLSDRFSAERPKGSFSTLEIQRTEQGDSAMYLCASSSGDTRNTEAFFGQGTRLTVV.

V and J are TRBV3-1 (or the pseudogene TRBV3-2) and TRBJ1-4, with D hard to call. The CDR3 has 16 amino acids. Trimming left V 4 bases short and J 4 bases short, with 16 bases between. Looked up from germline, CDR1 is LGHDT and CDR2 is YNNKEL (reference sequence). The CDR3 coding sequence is TGTGCCAGCAGCCCTAGAGTACAGTCGGATAATGAAAAACTGTTTTTT. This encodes CASSPRVQSDNEKLFF.

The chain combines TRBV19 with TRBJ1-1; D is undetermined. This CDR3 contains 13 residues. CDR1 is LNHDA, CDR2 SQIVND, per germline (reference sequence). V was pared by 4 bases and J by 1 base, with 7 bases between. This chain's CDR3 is CASSNGPNTEAFF. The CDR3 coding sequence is TGTGCCAGTAGTAACGGGCCGAACACTGAAGCTTTCTTT.

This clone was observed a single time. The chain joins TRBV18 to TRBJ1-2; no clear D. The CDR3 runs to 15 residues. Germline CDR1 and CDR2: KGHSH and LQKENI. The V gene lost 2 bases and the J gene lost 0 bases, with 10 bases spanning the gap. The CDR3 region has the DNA TGTGCCAGCTCACCAAGTGGGTCCCCTAACTATGGCTACACCTTC. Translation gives CASSPSGSPNYGYTF.

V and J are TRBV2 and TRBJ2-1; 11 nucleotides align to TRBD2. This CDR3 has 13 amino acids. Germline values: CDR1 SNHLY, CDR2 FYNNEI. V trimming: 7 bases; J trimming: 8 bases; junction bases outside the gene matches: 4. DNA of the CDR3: TGTGCCAGCATAGCGGGAGGGCCGGATGAGCAGTTCTTC. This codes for CASIAGGPDEQFF. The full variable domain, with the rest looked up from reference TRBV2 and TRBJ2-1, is EPEVTQTPSHQVTQMGQEVILRCVPISNHLYFYWYRQILGQKVEFLVSFYNNEISEKSEIFDDQFSVERPDGSNFTLKIRSTKLEDSAMYFCASIAGGPDEQFFGPGTRLTVL.

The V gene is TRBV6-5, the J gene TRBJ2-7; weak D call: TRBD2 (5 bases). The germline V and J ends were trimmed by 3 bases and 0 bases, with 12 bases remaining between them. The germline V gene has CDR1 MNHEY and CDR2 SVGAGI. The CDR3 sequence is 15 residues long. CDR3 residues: CASSYRIEGSYEQYF. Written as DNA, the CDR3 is TGTGCCAGCAGTTATCGGATCGAGGGCTCCTACGAGCAGTACTTC.

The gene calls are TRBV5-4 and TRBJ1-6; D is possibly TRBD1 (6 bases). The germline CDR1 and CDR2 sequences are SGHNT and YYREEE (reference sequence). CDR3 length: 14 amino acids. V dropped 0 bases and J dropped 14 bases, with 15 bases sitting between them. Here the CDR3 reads CASSLVGAGDTLHF. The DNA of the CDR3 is TGTGCCAGCAGCTTGGTGGGGGCCGGGGACACCCTCCACTTT.

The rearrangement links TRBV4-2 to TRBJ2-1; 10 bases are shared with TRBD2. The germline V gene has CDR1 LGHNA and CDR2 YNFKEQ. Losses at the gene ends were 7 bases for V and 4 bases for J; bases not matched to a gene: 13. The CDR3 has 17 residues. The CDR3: CASTASGLADFYNEQFF. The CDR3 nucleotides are TGTGCCAGCACAGCCTCCGGACTAGCGGATTTTTACAATGAGCAGTTCTTC.

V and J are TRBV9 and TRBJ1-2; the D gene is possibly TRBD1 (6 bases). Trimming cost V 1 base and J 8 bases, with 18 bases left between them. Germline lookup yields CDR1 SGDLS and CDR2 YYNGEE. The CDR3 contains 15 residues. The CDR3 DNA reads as TGTGCCAGCAGCGTACTAGGAGCAGGGGCTGGGGGCTACACCTTC. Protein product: CASSVLGAGAGGYTF.

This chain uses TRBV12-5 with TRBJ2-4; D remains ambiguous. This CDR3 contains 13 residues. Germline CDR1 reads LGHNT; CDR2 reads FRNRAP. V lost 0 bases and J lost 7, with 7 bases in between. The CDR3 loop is CASGLVIDNIQYF. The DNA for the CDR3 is TGTGCTAGTGGTTTGGTAATTGACAACATTCAGTACTTC.

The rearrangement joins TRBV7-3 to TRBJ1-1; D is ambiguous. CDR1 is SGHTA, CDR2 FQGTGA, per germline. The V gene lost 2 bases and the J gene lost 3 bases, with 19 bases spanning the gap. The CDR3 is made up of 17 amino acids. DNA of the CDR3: TGTGCCAGCAGCTTATTACCATTGTCTAACGGGGACACTGAAGCTTTCTTT. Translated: CASSLLPLSNGDTEAFF.

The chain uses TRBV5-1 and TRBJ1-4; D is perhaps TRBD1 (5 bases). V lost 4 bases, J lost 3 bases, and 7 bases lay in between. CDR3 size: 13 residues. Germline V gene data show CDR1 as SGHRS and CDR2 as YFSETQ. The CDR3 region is CASSPGPNEKLFF. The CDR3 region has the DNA TGCGCCAGCAGCCCGGGGCCTAATGAAAAACTGTTTTTT.

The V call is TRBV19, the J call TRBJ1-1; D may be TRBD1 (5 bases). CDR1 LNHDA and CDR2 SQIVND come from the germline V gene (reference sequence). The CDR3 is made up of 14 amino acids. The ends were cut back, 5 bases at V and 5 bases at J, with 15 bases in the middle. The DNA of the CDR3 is TGTGCCAGTAGTGCCCTCAGGGAAACGACTGAAGCTTTCTTT. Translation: CASSALRETTEAFF.

The CDR3 loop is CASSSIQDSPLHF. DNA of the CDR3: TGTGCCAGCAGCTCAATACAGGATTCACCCCTCCACTTT. The V gene is TRBV7-9, the J gene TRBJ1-6; the D gene is possibly TRBD1 (5 bases). The CDR3 runs 13 residues. CDR1 and CDR2 (germline): SEHNR, FQNEAQ (reference sequence). The V end lost 4 bases, the J end lost 8 bases, and 9 bases lay between the germline ends.

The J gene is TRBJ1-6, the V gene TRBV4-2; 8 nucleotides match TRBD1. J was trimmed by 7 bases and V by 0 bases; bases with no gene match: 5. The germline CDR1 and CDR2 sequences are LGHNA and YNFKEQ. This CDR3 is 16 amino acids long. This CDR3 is CASSQETGAVNSPLHF. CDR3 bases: TGTGCCAGCAGCCAAGAGACAGGGGCGGTAAATTCACCCCTCCACTTT.

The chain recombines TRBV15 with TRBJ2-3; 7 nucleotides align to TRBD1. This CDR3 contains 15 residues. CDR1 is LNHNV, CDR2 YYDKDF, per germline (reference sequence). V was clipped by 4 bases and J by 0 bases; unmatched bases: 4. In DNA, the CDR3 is TGTGCCACCAGCACAACAGGGGAAAGCACAGATACGCAGTATTTT. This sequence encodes CATSTTGESTDTQYF.

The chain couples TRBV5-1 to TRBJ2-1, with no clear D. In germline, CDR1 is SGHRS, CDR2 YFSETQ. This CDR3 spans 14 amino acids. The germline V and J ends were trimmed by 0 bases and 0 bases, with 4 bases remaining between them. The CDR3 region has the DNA TGCGCCAGCAGCTTGGGGGGCTCCTACAATGAGCAGTTCTTC. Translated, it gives CASSLGGSYNEQFF.

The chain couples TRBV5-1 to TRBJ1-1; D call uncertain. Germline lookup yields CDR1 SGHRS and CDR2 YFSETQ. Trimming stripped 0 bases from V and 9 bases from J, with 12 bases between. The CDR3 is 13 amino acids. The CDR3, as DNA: TGCGCCAGCAGCTTGGGGCTGGGCGTCAAAGCTTTCTTT. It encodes CASSLGLGVKAFF.

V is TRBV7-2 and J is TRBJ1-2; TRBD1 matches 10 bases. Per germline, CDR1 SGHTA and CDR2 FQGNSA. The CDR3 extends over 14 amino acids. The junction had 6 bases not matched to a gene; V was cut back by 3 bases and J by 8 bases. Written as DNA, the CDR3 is TGTGCCAGCAGCTTCAGACAGGGGGCCAGAGGCTACACCTTC. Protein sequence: CASSFRQGARGYTF.

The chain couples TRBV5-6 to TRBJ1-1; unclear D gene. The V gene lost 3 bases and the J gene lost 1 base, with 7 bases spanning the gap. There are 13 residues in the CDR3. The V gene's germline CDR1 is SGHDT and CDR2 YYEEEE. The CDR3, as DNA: TGTGCCAGCAGCTCGTCGGGGAACACTGAAGCTTTCTTT. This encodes CASSSSGNTEAFF.

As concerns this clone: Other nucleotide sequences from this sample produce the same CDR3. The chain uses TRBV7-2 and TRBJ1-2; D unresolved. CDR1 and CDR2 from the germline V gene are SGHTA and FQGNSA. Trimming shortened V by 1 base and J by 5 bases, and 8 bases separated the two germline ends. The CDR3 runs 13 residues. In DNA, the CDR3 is TGTGCCAGCAGCTTAGGAAGTGGGTATGGCTACACCTTC. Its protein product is CASSLGSGYGYTF.

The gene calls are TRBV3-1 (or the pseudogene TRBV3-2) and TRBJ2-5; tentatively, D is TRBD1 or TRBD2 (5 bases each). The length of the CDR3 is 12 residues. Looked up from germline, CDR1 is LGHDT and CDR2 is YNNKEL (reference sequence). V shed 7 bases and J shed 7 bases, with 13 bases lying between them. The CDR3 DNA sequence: TGTGCCAGCACCCGGGGCGAGGCGACCCAGTACTTC. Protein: CASTRGEATQYF.

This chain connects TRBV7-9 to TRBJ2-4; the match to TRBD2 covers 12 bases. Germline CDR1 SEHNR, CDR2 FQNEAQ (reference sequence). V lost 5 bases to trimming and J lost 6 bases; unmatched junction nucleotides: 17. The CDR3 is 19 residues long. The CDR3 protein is CASSPHRGLAGGPRNIQYF. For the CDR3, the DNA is TGTGCCAGCAGCCCACATAGGGGGCTAGCGGGAGGGCCGAGAAACATTCAGTACTTC. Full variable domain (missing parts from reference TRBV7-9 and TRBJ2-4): DTGVSQNPRHKITKRGQNVTFRCDPISEHNRLYWYRQTLGQGPEFLTYFQNEAQLEKSRLLSDRFSAERPKGSFSTLEIQRTEQGDSAMYLCASSPHRGLAGGPRNIQYFGAGTRLSVL.

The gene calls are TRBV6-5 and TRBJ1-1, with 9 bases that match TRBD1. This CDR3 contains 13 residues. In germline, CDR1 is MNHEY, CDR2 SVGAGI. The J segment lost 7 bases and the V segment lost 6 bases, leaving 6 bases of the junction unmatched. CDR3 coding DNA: TGTGCCAGCAGAATGGGACAGGGCGGTGAAGCTTTCTTT. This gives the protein CASRMGQGGEAFF.